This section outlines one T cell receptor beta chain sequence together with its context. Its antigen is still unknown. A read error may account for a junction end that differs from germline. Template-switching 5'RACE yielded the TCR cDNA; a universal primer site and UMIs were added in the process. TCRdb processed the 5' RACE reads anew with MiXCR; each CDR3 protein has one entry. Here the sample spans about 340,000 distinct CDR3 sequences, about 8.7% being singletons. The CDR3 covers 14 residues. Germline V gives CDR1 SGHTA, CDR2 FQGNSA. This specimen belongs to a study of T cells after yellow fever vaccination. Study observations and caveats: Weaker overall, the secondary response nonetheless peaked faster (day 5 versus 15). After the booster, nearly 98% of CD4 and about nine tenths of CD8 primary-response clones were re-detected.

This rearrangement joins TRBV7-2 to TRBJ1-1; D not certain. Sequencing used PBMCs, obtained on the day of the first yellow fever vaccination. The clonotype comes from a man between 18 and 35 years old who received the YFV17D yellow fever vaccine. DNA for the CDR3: TGTGCCAGCAGCTTATTTCCGGAGAACGCTGAAGCTTTCTTT. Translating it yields CASSLFPENAEAFF. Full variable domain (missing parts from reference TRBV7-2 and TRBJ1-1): GAGVSQSPSNKVTEKGKDVELRCDPISGHTALYWYRQSLGQGLEFLIYFQGNSAPDKSGLPSDRFSAERTGGSVSTLTIQRTQQEDSAVYLCASSLFPENAEAFFGQGTRLTVV.